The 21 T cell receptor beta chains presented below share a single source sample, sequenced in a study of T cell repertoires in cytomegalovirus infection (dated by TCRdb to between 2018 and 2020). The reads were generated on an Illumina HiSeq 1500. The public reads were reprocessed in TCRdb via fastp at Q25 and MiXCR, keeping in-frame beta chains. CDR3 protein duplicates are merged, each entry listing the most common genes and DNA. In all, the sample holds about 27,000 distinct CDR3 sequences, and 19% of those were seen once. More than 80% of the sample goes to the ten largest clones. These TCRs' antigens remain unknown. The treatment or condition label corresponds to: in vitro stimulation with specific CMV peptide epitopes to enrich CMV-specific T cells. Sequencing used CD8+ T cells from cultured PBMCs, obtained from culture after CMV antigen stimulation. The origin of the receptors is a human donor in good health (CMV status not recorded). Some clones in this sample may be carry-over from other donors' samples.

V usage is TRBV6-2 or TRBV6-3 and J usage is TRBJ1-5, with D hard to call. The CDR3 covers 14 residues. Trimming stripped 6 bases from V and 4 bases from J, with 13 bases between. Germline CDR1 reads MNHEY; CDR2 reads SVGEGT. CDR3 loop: CASSYPGINQPQHF. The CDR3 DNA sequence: TGTGCCAGCAGCTACCCCGGAATAAATCAGCCCCAGCATTTT.

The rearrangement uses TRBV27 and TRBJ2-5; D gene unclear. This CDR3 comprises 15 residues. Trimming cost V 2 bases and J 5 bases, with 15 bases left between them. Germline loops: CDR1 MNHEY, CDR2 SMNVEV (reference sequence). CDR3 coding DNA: TGTGCCAGCAGTTTAAACGGCAGGAGATTTGAGACCCAGTACTTC. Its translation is CASSLNGRRFETQYF.

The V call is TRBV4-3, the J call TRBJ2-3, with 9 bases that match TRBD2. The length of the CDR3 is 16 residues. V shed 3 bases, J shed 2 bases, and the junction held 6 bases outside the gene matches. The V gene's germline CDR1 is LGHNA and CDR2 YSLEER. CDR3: CASSQRVAGDTDTQYF. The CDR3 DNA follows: TGCGCCAGCAGCCAGCGGGTAGCGGGGGACACAGATACGCAGTATTTT.

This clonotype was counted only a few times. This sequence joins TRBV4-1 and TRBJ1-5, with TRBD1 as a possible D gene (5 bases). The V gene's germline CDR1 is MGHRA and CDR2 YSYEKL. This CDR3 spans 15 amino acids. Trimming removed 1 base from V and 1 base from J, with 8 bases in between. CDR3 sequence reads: CASSQGRGSNQPQHF. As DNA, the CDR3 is TGCGCCAGCAGCCAAGGGAGGGGAAGCAATCAGCCCCAGCATTTT.

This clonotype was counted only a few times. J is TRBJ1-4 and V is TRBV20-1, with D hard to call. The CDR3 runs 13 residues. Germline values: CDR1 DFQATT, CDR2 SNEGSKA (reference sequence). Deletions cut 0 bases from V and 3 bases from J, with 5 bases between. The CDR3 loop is CSARDLSNEKLFF. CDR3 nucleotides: TGCAGTGCTAGAGATCTGTCTAATGAAAAACTGTTTTTT.

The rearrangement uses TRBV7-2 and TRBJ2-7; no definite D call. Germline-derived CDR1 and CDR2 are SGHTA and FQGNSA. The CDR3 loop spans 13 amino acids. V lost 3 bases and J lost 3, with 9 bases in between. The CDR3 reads CASSFNFYYEQYF. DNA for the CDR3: TGTGCCAGCAGCTTTAACTTTTACTACGAGCAGTACTTC.

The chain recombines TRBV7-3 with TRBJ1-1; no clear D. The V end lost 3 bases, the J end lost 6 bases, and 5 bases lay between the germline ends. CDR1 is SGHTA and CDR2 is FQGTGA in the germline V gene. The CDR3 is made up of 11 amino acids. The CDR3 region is CASSFGPEAFF. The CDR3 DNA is TGTGCCAGCAGCTTCGGCCCTGAAGCTTTCTTT.

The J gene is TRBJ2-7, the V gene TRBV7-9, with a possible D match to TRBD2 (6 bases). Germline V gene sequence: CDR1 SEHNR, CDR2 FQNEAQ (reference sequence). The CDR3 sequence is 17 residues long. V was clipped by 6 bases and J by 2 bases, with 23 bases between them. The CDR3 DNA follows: TGTGCCAGCAGTTCGAAATGGAATAGCGGAACTACCTACGAGCAGTACTTC. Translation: CASSSKWNSGTTYEQYF.

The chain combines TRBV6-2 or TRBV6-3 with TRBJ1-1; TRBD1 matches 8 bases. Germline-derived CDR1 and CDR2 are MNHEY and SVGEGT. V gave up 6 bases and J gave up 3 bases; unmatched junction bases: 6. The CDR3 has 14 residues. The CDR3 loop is CASRLTGGYTEAFF. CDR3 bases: TGTGCCAGCAGGCTCACAGGGGGGTACACTGAAGCTTTCTTT.

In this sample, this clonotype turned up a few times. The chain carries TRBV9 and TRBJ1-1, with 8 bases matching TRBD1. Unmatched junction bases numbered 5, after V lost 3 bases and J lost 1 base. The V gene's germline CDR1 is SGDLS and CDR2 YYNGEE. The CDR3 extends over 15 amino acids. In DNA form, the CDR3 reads TGTGCCAGCAGCGCCAGTGGGACAGGGAACACTGAAGCTTTCTTT. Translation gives CASSASGTGNTEAFF.

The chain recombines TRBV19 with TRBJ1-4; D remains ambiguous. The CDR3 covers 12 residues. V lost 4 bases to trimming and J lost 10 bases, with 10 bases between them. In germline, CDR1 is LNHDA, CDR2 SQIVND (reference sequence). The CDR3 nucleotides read TGTGCCAGTAGTAACCCCAGCGGAAAACTGTTTTTT. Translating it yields CASSNPSGKLFF.

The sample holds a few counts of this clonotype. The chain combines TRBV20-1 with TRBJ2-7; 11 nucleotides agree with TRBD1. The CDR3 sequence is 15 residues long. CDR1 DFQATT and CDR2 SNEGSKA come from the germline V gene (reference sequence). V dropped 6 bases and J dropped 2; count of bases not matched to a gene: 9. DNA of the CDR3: TGCAGTGCGTCCGGGACAGGGGGGTTGGCCTACGAGCAGTACTTC. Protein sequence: CSASGTGGLAYEQYF.

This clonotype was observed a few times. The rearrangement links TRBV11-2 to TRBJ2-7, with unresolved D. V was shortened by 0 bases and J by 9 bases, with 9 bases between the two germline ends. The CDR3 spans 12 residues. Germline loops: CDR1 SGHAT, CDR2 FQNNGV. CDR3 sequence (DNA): TGTGCCAGCAGCTTAGAATACACCCGGCAGTACTTC. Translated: CASSLEYTRQYF. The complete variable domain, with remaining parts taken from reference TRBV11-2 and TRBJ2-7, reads EAGVAQSPRYKIIEKRQSVAFWCNPISGHATLYWYQQILGQGPKLLIQFQNNGVVDDSQLPKDRFSAERLKGVDSTLKIQPAKLEDSAVYLCASSLEYTRQYFGPGTRLTVT.

CDR3 sequence: CASRPDGTPGDRNTEAFF. The DNA for the CDR3 is TGTGCCAGTAGGCCCGACGGGACCCCCGGGGATCGGAACACTGAAGCTTTCTTT. This chain joins TRBV19 and TRBJ1-1; a possible D gene is TRBD1 (5 bases). V shed 6 bases and J shed 1 base, with 24 bases lying between them. The CDR3 loop spans 18 amino acids. CDR1 is LNHDA and CDR2 is SQIVND in the germline V gene (reference sequence). The complete variable domain, with remaining parts taken from reference TRBV19 and TRBJ1-1, reads DGGITQSPKYLFRKEGQNVTLSCEQNLNHDAMYWYRQDPGQGLRLIYYSQIVNDFQKGDIAEGYSVSREKKESFPLTVTSAQKNPTAFYLCASRPDGTPGDRNTEAFFGQGTRLTVV.

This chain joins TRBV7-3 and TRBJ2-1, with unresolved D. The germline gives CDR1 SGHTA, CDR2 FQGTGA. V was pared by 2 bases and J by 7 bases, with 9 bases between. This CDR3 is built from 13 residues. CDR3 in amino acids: CASSLDRGNEQFF. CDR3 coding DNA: TGTGCCAGCAGCTTAGATCGAGGTAATGAGCAGTTCTTC.

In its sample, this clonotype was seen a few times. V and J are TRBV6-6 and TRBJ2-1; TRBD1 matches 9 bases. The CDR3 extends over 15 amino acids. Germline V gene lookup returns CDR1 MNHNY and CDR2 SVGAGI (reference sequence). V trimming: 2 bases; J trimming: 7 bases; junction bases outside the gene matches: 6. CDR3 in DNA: TGTGCCAGCAGTTACCTCGGACAGGGGTCAAATGAGCAGTTCTTC. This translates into CASSYLGQGSNEQFF.

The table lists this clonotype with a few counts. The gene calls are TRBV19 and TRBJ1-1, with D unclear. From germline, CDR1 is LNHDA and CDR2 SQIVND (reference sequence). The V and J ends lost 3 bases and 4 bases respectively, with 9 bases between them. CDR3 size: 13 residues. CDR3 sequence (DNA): TGTGCCAGTAGTATCCGGGAGGCCACTGAAGCTTTCTTT. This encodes CASSIREATEAFF.

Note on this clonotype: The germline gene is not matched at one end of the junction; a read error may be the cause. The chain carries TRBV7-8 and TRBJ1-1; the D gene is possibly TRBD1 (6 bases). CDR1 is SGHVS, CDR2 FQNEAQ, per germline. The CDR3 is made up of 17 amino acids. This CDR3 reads CASSPPSPTRPRGQGHF. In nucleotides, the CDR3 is TGTGCCAGCAGCCCGCCCTCCCCCACGCGTCCGCGGGGGCAGGGCCACTTT.

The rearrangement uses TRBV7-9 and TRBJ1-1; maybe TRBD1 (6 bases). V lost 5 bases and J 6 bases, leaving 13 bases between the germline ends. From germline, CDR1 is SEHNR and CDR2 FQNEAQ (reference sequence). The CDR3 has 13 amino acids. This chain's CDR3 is CASSEQGKPEAFF. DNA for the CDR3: TGTGCCAGCAGCGAACAGGGAAAGCCTGAAGCTTTCTTT. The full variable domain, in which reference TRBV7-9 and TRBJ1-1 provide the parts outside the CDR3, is DTGVSQNPRHKITKRGQNVTFRCDPISEHNRLYWYRQTLGQGPEFLTYFQNEAQLEKSRLLSDRFSAERPKGSFSTLEIQRTEQGDSAMYLCASSEQGKPEAFFGQGTRLTVV.

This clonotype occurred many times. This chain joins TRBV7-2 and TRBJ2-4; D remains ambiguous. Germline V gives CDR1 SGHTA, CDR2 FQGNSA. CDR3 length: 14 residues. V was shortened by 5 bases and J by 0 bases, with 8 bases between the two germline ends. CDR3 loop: CASSPYLAKNIQYF. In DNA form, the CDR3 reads TGTGCCAGCAGCCCCTACCTAGCCAAAAACATTCAGTACTTC.

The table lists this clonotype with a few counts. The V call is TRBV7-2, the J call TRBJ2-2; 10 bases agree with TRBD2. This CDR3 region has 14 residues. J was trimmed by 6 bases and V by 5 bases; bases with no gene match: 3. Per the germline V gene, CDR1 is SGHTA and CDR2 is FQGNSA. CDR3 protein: CASSPGLAAGELFF. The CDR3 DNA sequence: TGTGCCAGCAGCCCCGGACTAGCGGCCGGGGAGCTGTTTTTT. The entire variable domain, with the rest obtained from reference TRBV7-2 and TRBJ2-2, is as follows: GAGVSQSPSNKVTEKGKDVELRCDPISGHTALYWYRQSLGQGLEFLIYFQGNSAPDKSGLPSDRFSAERTGGSVSTLTIQRTQQEDSAVYLCASSPGLAAGELFFGEGSRLTVL.